The rows below give T cell receptor beta chains drawn from one sample of a study of blood T cell repertoires in COVID-19. The assay was immunoSEQ multiplex PCR, and TCRdb's table has in-frame clones only and misses some. The sample has a few hundred thousand clones; about 80% are singletons. The specimen was peripheral blood. These receptors all come from an elderly woman with acute or convalescent COVID-19. Each CDR3 is given with its conserved first and last residue. Fields, in order: V gene, D gene, J gene, clone size, CDR3 protein, CDR3 DNA. The D gene is left open where the match is weak. Expanded clones are given a class, and other clones once, few, many or no size at all.

V: TRBV5-4
D: TRBD1
J: TRBJ2-7
size: -
CDR3: CASSFGGRGPFEQYF
DNA: TGTGCCAGCAGCTTTGGGGGTAGGGGGCCCTTCGAGCAGTACTTC

V: TRBV6-5
D: TRBD1
J: TRBJ2-2
size: -
CDR3: CASDRGLGTGELFF
DNA: TGTGCCAGCGACAGGGGATTGGGTACCGGGGAGCTGTTTTTT

V: TRBV5-5
D: -
J: TRBJ2-7
size: -
CDR3: CASSLAGWAYEQYF
DNA: TGTGCCAGCAGCTTGGCGGGATGGGCCTACGAGCAGTACTTC

V: TRBV19
D: TRBD1
J: TRBJ2-7
size: -
CDR3: CASSTGQGSPYEQYF
DNA: TGTGCCAGTAGTACGGGACAGGGAAGCCCCTACGAGCAGTACTTC

V: TRBV13
D: TRBD2
J: TRBJ2-1
size: -
CDR3: CASSLLAGGFEQFF
DNA: TGTGCCAGCAGCTTACTAGCGGGAGGGTTTGAGCAGTTCTTC

V: TRBV5-1
D: -
J: TRBJ2-7
size: -
CDR3: CASSLEATPTYEQYF
DNA: TGCGCCAGCAGCTTGGAAGCGACTCCTACCTACGAGCAGTACTTC

V: TRBV10-3
D: -
J: TRBJ2-1
size: -
CDR3: CAINLPPGRGSYNEQFF
DNA: TGTGCCATCAACCTTCCCCCCGGGAGAGGCTCCTACAATGAGCAGTTCTTC

V: TRBV28
D: TRBD1
J: TRBJ1-1
size: -
CDR3: CASSLGQLIAEAFF
DNA: TGTGCCAGCAGTTTGGGACAGTTAATCGCTGAAGCTTTCTTT

V: TRBV3-1/TRBV3-2
D: -
J: TRBJ2-7
size: once
CDR3: CASSQGTPPVAKYF
DNA: TGTGCCAGCAGCCAAGGGACTCCCCCCGTGGCTAAGTACTTC

V: TRBV3-1/TRBV3-2
D: -
J: TRBJ2-7
size: many
CDR3: CASSQVQGYEQYF
DNA: TGTGCCAGCAGCCAAGTACAGGGCTACGAGCAGTACTTC

V: TRBV10-3
D: TRBD1
J: TRBJ2-3
size: -
CDR3: CAISTGASTDTQYF
DNA: TGTGCCATCAGTACAGGGGCGAGCACAGATACGCAGTATTTT

V: TRBV7-8
D: TRBD1
J: TRBJ2-1
size: -
CDR3: CASSPRTGVYNEQFF
DNA: TGTGCCAGCAGCCCAAGGACAGGAGTCTACAATGAGCAGTTCTTC

V: TRBV28
D: -
J: TRBJ1-2
size: few
CDR3: CASSSRGGDYGYTF
DNA: TGTGCCAGCAGTTCCAGGGGAGGGGACTATGGCTACACCTTC

V: TRBV9
D: -
J: TRBJ1-2
size: -
CDR3: CASSVDQDGYTF
DNA: TGTGCCAGCAGCGTAGATCAGGATGGCTACACCTTC

V: TRBV5-1
D: TRBD2
J: TRBJ2-1
size: -
CDR3: CASSQGLAGVGEQFF
DNA: TGCGCCAGCAGCCAGGGACTAGCGGGAGTAGGTGAGCAGTTCTTC

V: TRBV30
D: TRBD2
J: TRBJ2-1
size: once
CDR3: CAWNLAGVGEQFF
DNA: TGTGCCTGGAATCTAGCGGGAGTGGGTGAGCAGTTCTTC

V: TRBV3-1/TRBV3-2
D: TRBD1
J: TRBJ1-1
size: few
CDR3: CASKPGQGLNTEAFF
DNA: TGTGCCAGCAAACCAGGACAGGGACTGAACACTGAAGCTTTCTTT

V: TRBV7-9
D: TRBD2
J: TRBJ2-5
size: -
CDR3: CASRPRLAGGLETQYF
DNA: TGTGCCAGCAGGCCTCGACTAGCGGGGGGGCTTGAGACCCAGTACTTC

V: TRBV6-5
D: -
J: TRBJ2-5
size: -
CDR3: CASRAGGRGTQYF
DNA: TGTGCCAGCAGAGCAGGGGGGCGGGGGACCCAGTACTTC

V: TRBV12-3/TRBV12-4
D: -
J: TRBJ2-5
size: once
CDR3: CASSLRGLETQYF
DNA: TGTGCCAGCAGTTTAAGGGGACTAGAGACCCAGTACTTC

V: TRBV24-1
D: TRBD2
J: TRBJ2-2
size: once
CDR3: CATSDVAGGDTGELFF
DNA: TGTGCCACCAGTGATGTGGCGGGAGGGGACACCGGGGAGCTGTTTTTT

V: TRBV3-1/TRBV3-2
D: -
J: TRBJ1-5
size: -
CDR3: CASSQSRAPNQPQHF
DNA: TGTGCCAGCAGCCAATCCAGGGCCCCCAATCAGCCCCAGCATTTT

V: TRBV9
D: -
J: TRBJ1-2
size: -
CDR3: CASSTDRGRAYGYTF
DNA: TGTGCCAGCAGCACCGACCGAGGGAGGGCTTATGGCTACACCTTC

V: TRBV7-2
D: -
J: TRBJ2-2
size: -
CDR3: CASSLWQTGELFF
DNA: TGTGCCAGCAGCTTATGGCAGACCGGGGAGCTGTTTTTT

V: TRBV12-3/TRBV12-4
D: -
J: TRBJ1-1
size: -
CDR3: CASSLSSEAFF
DNA: TGTGCCAGCAGTCTCTCGTCTGAAGCTTTCTTT

V: TRBV7-9
D: TRBD2
J: TRBJ2-7
size: -
CDR3: CASSLAWGLAGTYEQYF
DNA: TGTGCCAGCAGCTTAGCGTGGGGACTAGCGGGTACCTACGAGCAGTACTTC

V: TRBV5-1
D: -
J: TRBJ2-2
size: -
CDR3: CASSLVSANTGELFF
DNA: TGCGCCAGCAGCTTGGTTTCTGCGAACACCGGGGAGCTGTTTTTT

V: TRBV9
D: TRBD2
J: TRBJ2-3
size: -
CDR3: CASTVTSGGGTDTQYF
DNA: TGTGCCAGCACCGTCACTAGCGGGGGGGGCACAGATACGCAGTATTTT

V: TRBV5-1
D: TRBD1
J: TRBJ1-1
size: -
CDR3: CASSSQGGNTEAFF
DNA: TGCGCCAGCAGCTCGCAGGGGGGGAACACTGAAGCTTTCTTT

V: TRBV7-6
D: -
J: TRBJ1-2
size: few
CDR3: CASSLRQEGRYGYTF
DNA: TGTGCCAGCAGCCTCCGACAGGAAGGGCGCTATGGCTACACCTTC

V: TRBV10-1
D: -
J: TRBJ2-1
size: few
CDR3: CASSDFSLSYNEQFF
DNA: TGCGCCAGCAGTGACTTCTCTCTCTCCTACAATGAGCAGTTCTTC

V: TRBV5-1
D: TRBD1
J: TRBJ2-5
size: -
CDR3: CASSLQGAKGETQYF
DNA: TGCGCCAGCAGCTTACAGGGGGCTAAAGGGGAGACCCAGTACTTC

V: TRBV6-6
D: -
J: TRBJ2-7
size: -
CDR3: CASNRGGVYEQYF
DNA: TGTGCCAGCAATCGAGGGGGGGTTTACGAGCAGTACTTC

V: TRBV10-3
D: TRBD2
J: TRBJ2-3
size: -
CDR3: CATLADPGLTDTQYF
DNA: TGTGCCACCCTAGCGGACCCAGGCTTGACAGATACGCAGTATTTT

V: TRBV2
D: TRBD1
J: TRBJ1-6
size: -
CDR3: CASSEQGQANSPLHF
DNA: TGTGCCAGCAGTGAACAGGGACAGGCTAATTCACCCCTCCACTTT

V: TRBV19
D: TRBD2
J: TRBJ2-3
size: -
CDR3: CASSFSGRAPDTQYF
DNA: TGTGCCAGTAGTTTTAGCGGGAGGGCCCCAGATACGCAGTATTTT

V: TRBV29-1
D: -
J: TRBJ2-4
size: few
CDR3: CSVESGADIQYF
DNA: TGCAGCGTTGAGAGTGGGGCTGACATTCAGTACTTC

V: TRBV5-4
D: TRBD2
J: TRBJ2-5
size: -
CDR3: CASSYSTSGGQETQYF
DNA: TGTGCCAGCAGCTATTCGACTAGCGGGGGGCAAGAGACCCAGTACTTC

V: TRBV5-4
D: TRBD1
J: TRBJ2-2
size: -
CDR3: CASSRTGGALGELFF
DNA: TGTGCCAGCAGCCGGACAGGGGGCGCACTTGGGGAGCTGTTTTTT

V: TRBV11-2
D: TRBD1
J: TRBJ1-2
size: -
CDR3: CASSRLGTGRGDYGYTF
DNA: TGTGCCAGCAGCCGTCTTGGGACAGGGCGGGGGGACTATGGCTACACCTTC

V: TRBV4-3
D: TRBD2
J: TRBJ2-3
size: -
CDR3: CASSQDQLAGEGTDTQYF
DNA: TGCGCCAGCAGCCAAGATCAACTAGCGGGGGAAGGCACAGATACGCAGTATTTT

V: TRBV6-5
D: TRBD1
J: TRBJ1-1
size: few
CDR3: CASSYSLRGDTEAFF
DNA: TGTGCCAGCAGTTACTCCCTCAGGGGGGACACTGAAGCTTTCTTT

V: TRBV3-1/TRBV3-2
D: TRBD2
J: TRBJ2-5
size: -
CDR3: CASSLFGSGSKETQYF
DNA: TGTGCCAGCAGCCTTTTCGGTAGCGGGAGTAAAGAGACCCAGTACTTC

V: TRBV12-3/TRBV12-4
D: -
J: TRBJ2-2
size: -
CDR3: CASAEILTGELFF
DNA: TGTGCCAGCGCGGAGATACTCACCGGGGAGCTGTTTTTT

V: TRBV7-2
D: TRBD2
J: TRBJ2-5
size: -
CDR3: CASSLVGLAGVETQYF
DNA: TGTGCCAGCAGCTTAGTGGGACTAGCGGGAGTAGAGACCCAGTACTTC

V: TRBV2
D: TRBD2
J: TRBJ2-1
size: -
CDR3: CASRRTSMNEQFF
DNA: TGTGCCAGCAGGCGGACTAGTATGAATGAGCAGTTCTTC

V: TRBV5-1
D: TRBD2
J: TRBJ2-3
size: -
CDR3: CASSLTISGGATATDTQYF
DNA: TGCGCCAGCAGCCTCACGATTAGCGGGGGGGCCACAGCCACAGATACGCAGTATTTT

V: TRBV18
D: TRBD1
J: TRBJ2-1
size: once
CDR3: CASSTGTGGYNEQFF
DNA: TGTGCCAGCTCTACCGGGACAGGGGGCTACAATGAGCAGTTCTTC

V: TRBV10-3
D: TRBD1
J: TRBJ1-1
size: once
CDR3: CAIAGTGGLNTEAFF
DNA: TGTGCCATCGCCGGGACAGGGGGCTTGAACACTGAAGCTTTCTTT